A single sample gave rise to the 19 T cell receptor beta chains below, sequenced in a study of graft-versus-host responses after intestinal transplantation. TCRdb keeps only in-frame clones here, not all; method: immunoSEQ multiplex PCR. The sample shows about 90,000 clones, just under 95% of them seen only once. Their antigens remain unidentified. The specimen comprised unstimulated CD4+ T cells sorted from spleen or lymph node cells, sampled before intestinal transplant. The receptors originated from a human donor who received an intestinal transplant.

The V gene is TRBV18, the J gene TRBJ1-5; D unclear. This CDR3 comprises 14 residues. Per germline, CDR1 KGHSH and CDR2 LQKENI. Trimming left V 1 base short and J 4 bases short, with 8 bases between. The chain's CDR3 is CASSPQTSNQPQHF. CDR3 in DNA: TGTGCCAGCTCACCACAGACTTCGAATCAGCCCCAGCATTTT.

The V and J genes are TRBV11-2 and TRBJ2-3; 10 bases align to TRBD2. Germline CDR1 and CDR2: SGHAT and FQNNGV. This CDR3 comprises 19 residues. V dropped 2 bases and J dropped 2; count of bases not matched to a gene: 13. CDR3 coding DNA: TGTGCCAGCAGCTTATTAGGGACTAGCGTTTCAGTACCCACAGATACGCAGTATTTT. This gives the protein CASSLLGTSVSVPTDTQYF.

The CDR3 loop reads CAWSSPGQGTYEQYF. The DNA of the CDR3 is TGTGCCTGGAGTTCGCCGGGACAGGGAACCTACGAGCAGTACTTC. This chain uses TRBV30 with TRBJ2-7; 9 positions agree with TRBD1. The CDR3 has 15 amino acids. V was pared by 2 bases and J by 2 bases, with 7 bases of the junction left unmatched. Germline CDR1 is GTSNPN and CDR2 is SVGIG (reference sequence).

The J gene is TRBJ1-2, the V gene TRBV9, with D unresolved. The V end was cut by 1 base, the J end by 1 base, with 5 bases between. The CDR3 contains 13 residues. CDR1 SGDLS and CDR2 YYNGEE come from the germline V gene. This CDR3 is CASSVSSNYGYTF. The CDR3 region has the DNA TGTGCCAGCAGCGTATCCAGTAACTATGGCTACACCTTC.

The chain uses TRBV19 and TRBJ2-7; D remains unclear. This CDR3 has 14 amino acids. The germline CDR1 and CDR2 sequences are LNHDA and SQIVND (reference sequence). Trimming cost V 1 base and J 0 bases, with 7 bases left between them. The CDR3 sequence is CASSIASFSYEQYF. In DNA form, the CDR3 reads TGTGCCAGTAGTATAGCCAGTTTCTCCTACGAGCAGTACTTC.

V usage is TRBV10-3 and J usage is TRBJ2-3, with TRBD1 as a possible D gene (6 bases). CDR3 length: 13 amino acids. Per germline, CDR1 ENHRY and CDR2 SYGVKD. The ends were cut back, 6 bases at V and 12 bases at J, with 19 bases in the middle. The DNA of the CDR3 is TGTGCCATCAGGGCCCCCGGGACACTTTATCAGTATTTT. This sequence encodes CAIRAPGTLYQYF.

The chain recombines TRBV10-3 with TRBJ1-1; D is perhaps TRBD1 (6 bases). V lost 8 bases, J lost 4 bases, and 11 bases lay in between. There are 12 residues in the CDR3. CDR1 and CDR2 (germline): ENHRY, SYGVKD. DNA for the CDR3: TGTGCCATCTCTGAGGGGGGCACTGAAGCTTTCTTT. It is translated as CAISEGGTEAFF.

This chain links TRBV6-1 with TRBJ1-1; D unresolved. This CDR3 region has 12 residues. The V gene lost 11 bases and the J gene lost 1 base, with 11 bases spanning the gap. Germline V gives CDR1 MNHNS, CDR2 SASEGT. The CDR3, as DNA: TGTGCCGCCACCTACTGGAACACTGAAGCTTTCTTT. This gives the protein CAATYWNTEAFF.

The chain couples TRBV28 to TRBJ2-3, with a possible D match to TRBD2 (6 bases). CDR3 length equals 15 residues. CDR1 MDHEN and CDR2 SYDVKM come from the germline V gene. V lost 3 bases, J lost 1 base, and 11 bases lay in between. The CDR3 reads CASSLGLRRTDTQYF. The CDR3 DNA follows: TGTGCCAGCAGTTTGGGACTCAGGCGCACAGATACGCAGTATTTT.

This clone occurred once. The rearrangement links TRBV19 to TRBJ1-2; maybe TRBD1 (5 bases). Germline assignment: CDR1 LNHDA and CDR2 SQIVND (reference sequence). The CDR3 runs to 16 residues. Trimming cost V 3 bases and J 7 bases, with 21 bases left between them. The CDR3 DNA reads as TGTGCCAGTAGTATGATGAGAGGTCGGGGGATAGGTGGCTACACCTTC. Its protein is CASSMMRGRGIGGYTF.

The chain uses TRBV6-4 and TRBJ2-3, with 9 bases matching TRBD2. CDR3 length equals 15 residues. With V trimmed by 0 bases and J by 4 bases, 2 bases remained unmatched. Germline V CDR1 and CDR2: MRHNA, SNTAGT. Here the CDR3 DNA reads TGTGCCAGCAGTGACTCGGGGACTAGCTCAGATACGCAGTATTTT. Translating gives CASSDSGTSSDTQYF.

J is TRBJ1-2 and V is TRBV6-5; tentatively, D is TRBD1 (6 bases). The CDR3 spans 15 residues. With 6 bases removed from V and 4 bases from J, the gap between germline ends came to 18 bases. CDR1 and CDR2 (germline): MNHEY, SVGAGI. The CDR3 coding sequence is TGTGCCAGCAGCGACAGGAGCCCCTACGGCTATGGCTACACCTTC. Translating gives CASSDRSPYGYGYTF.

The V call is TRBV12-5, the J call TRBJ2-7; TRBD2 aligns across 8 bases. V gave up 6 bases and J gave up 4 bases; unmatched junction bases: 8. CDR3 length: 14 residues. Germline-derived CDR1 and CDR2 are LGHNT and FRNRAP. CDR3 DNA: TGTGCTAGTGGACCCGGGACTAGTTTTTACGAGCAGTACTTC. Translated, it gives CASGPGTSFYEQYF.

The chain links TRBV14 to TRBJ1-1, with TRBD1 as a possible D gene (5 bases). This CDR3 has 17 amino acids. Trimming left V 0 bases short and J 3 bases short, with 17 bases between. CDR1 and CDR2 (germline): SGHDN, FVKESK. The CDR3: CASSQDPVWGKDTEAFF. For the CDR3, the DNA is TGTGCCAGCAGCCAAGATCCGGTCTGGGGGAAGGACACTGAAGCTTTCTTT. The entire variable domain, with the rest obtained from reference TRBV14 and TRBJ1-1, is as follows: EAGVTQFPSHSVIEKGQTVTLRCDPISGHDNLYWYRRVMGKEIKFLLHFVKESKQDESGMPNNRFLAERTGGTYSTLKVQPAELEDSGVYFCASSQDPVWGKDTEAFFGQGTRLTVV.

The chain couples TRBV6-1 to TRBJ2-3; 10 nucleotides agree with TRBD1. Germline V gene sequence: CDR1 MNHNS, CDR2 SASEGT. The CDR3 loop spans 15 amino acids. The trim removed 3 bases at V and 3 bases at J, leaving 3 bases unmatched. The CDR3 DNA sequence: TGTGCCAGCAGTGAGCCGGGACAGGGGACAGATACGCAGTATTTT. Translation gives CASSEPGQGTDTQYF.

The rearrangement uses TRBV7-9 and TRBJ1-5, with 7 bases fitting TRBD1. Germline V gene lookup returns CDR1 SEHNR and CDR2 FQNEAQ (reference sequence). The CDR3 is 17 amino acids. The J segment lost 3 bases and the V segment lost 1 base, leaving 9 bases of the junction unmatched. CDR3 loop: CASSLGQGEMINQPQHF. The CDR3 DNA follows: TGTGCCAGCAGCTTAGGACAGGGTGAAATGATCAATCAGCCCCAGCATTTT.

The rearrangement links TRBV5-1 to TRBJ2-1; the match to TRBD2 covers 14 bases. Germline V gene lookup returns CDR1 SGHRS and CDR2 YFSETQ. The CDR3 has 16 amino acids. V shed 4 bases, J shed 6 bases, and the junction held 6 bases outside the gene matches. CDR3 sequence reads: CASSAYGTSGSNEQFF. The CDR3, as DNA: TGCGCCAGCAGCGCGTACGGGACTAGCGGGAGCAATGAGCAGTTCTTC.

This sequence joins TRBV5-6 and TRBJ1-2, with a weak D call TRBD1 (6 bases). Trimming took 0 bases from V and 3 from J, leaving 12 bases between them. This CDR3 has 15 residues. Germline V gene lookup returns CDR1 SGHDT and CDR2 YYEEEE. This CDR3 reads CASSLVGAQYYGYTF. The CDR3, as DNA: TGTGCCAGCAGCTTGGTGGGGGCGCAGTACTATGGCTACACCTTC.

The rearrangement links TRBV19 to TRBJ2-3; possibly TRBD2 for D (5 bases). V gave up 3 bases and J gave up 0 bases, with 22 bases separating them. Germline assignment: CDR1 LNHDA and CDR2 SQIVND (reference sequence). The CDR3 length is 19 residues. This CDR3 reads CASSIFGGRSSPSTDTQYF. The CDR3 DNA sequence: TGTGCCAGTAGTATTTTTGGCGGGCGCTCCTCCCCCAGCACAGATACGCAGTATTTT.